This is a list of T cell receptor beta chains from one sample in a study of T cell changes during pregnancy in multiple sclerosis. The assay was immunoSEQ multiplex PCR, and TCRdb's table has in-frame clones only and misses some. This sample has tens of thousands of clones, with roughly nine tenths found just once. Sequenced material: peripheral blood, taken before pregnancy. The receptor set was obtained from a female donor with multiple sclerosis, enrolled in a pregnancy study. CDR3s include the opening cysteine and the closing phenylalanine or tryptophan. Fields, in order: D gene, clone size, J gene, V gene, CDR3 DNA, CDR3 protein. A D gene is named only where the DNA matches it firmly. Clone size appears in some rows only: once, few, many, or a class for an expanded clone.

TRBD1,.,TRBJ1-2,TRBV5-4,TGTGCCAGCAGGCCAACAGGGGGTCAGAGCTACACCTTC,CASRPTGGQSYTF
TRBD2,.,TRBJ2-3,TRBV30,TGTGCCTGGAGTGTACGAAGCGGGGCGCAGTATTTT,CAWSVRSGAQYF
.,.,TRBJ2-5,TRBV5-6,TGTGCCAGCAGCCCCCCAGACTACAGGGTAGAGACCCAGTACTTC,CASSPPDYRVETQYF
TRBD2,.,TRBJ2-1,TRBV19,TGTGCCACCAATGATTGGGACGGGGGGTTGAATGAGCAGTTCTTC,CATNDWDGGLNEQFF
.,.,TRBJ2-2,TRBV11-2,TGTGCCAGCAGCCGAGCAGGGGTCAGGGAGCTGTTTTTT,CASSRAGVRELFF
.,.,TRBJ2-7,TRBV28,TGTGCCAGCAGTGTCTTTCGCAGGAATCACAATGACTCCTACGAGCAGTACTTC,CASSVFRRNHNDSYEQYF
TRBD1,.,TRBJ2-7,TRBV6-5,TGTGCCAGCAGTTACAGTGGGACAGGGTCTTACGAGCAGTACTTC,CASSYSGTGSYEQYF
TRBD2,.,TRBJ2-1,TRBV5-1,TGCGCCAGCAGCTTGGCGGGGACTAGCGGGGTTAATGAGCAGTTCTTC,CASSLAGTSGVNEQFF
.,.,TRBJ1-2,TRBV7-2,TGTGCCAGCAGCTTATCAAGGGGTACCTATGGCTACACCTTC,CASSLSRGTYGYTF
.,.,TRBJ2-7,TRBV7-6,TGTGCCAGCAGCCCCGGAGGAGAGGCCGGCTACGAGCAGTACTTC,CASSPGGEAGYEQYF
TRBD2,.,TRBJ2-1,TRBV7-3,TGTGCCAGCAGCCTCGGGACTAGCGGGGGAGGTGAGCAGTTCTTC,CASSLGTSGGGEQFF
TRBD1,.,TRBJ1-1,TRBV6-5,TGTGCCAGCAGTGCCGAGACAGGGATCGGGACTGAAGCTTTCTTT,CASSAETGIGTEAFF
TRBD1,.,TRBJ1-2,TRBV27,TGTGCCAGCAGTTTTTCAACAGGGGCGGGGGGCTACACCTTC,CASSFSTGAGGYTF
.,.,TRBJ1-4,TRBV5-1,TGCGCCAGCAGGAGCCGGGAGGCTAATGAAAAACTGTTTTTT,CASRSREANEKLFF
TRBD2,.,TRBJ2-7,TRBV5-1,TGCGCCAGCAGCTTGGGGGGACTAGCGGGGGACTACGAGCAGTACTTC,CASSLGGLAGDYEQYF
.,few,TRBJ1-1,TRBV7-3,TGTGCCAGCAGCTTAACGTCCGCAGGGAACACTGAAGCTTTCTTT,CASSLTSAGNTEAFF
TRBD1,.,TRBJ1-1,TRBV10-1,TGCGCCAGCTCCTTCGGGACAGGGGTGAAAGGGAACACTGAAGCTTTCTTT,CASSFGTGVKGNTEAFF
TRBD1,few,TRBJ1-2,TRBV20-1,TGCAGTGCAACAGGGGTGGGGGGCTACACCTTC,CSATGVGGYTF
.,.,TRBJ2-7,TRBV27,TGTGCCAGCAGTCGAAACGGGGGGCACTACGAGCAGTACTTC,CASSRNGGHYEQYF
TRBD1,.,TRBJ1-3,TRBV6-5,TGTGCCAGCAGTCAGGGGGGTGGAAACACCATATATTTT,CASSQGGGNTIYF
TRBD2,.,TRBJ2-2,TRBV11-2,TGTGCCAGCAGCTTAGGACGGCGGGGGGGCTTTTTTATCCCCGGGGAGCTGTTTTTT,CASSLGRRGGFFIPGELFF
TRBD2,once,TRBJ2-1,TRBV14,TGTGCCAGCAGCCAAATAGCGGGGGGGCCGCAAGGGCAGTTCTTC,CASSQIAGGPQGQFF
TRBD1,.,TRBJ1-5,TRBV7-8,TGTGCCAGCAGCCCCGGGACAGGGACCTTATTTGATGGCAATCAGCCCCAGCATTTT,CASSPGTGTLFDGNQPQHF
TRBD2,.,TRBJ2-7,TRBV5-1,TGCGCCAGCAGCTTGGTAGGGACTAGCTCCTACGAGCAGTACTTC,CASSLVGTSSYEQYF
.,.,TRBJ1-1,TRBV19,TGTGCCAGTAGTATCTCGGGGAAGATGAACACTGAAGCTTTCTTT,CASSISGKMNTEAFF
.,.,TRBJ1-2,TRBV18,TGTGCCAGCTCCCTAACAGGACCTGGGAACTATGGCTACACCTTC,CASSLTGPGNYGYTF
TRBD2,.,TRBJ2-1,TRBV5-1,TGCGCCAGCAGCCCACGGACTAGCGCCGAGCAGTTCTTC,CASSPRTSAEQFF
.,.,TRBJ2-7,TRBV27,TGTGCCAGCAGTTCACAGGTCCCCTCCCTCTACGAGCAGTACTTC,CASSSQVPSLYEQYF
TRBD2,.,TRBJ2-4,TRBV4-1,TGCGCCAGCAGCCAAGGACTAGCGGGGGGGAGGGCCAAAAACATTCAGTACTTC,CASSQGLAGGRAKNIQYF
TRBD1,.,TRBJ1-5,TRBV5-1,TGCGCCAGCAGCCCCGGGACAGGGGTCAGGGAGCCCCAGCATTTT,CASSPGTGVREPQHF
.,few,TRBJ1-2,TRBV7-9,TGTGCCAGCAGCTTACTGGACAGCATTAACTATGGCTACACCTTC,CASSLLDSINYGYTF
TRBD2,.,TRBJ2-5,TRBV6-1,TGTGCCAGCACGGAGCGGGGGGCACAAGAGACCCAGTACTTC,CASTERGAQETQYF
TRBD1,.,TRBJ1-1,TRBV15,TGTGCCACCAGCAGCCTACAGGGGATGAACACTGAAGCTTTCTTT,CATSSLQGMNTEAFF
.,.,TRBJ2-7,TRBV19,TGTGCCAGTAGTGGATCAGGGCGCTACGAGCAGTACTTC,CASSGSGRYEQYF
.,.,TRBJ2-7,TRBV18,TGTGCCAGCTCCCTGGACAGCTACGAGCAGTACTTC,CASSLDSYEQYF
.,.,TRBJ2-1,TRBV7-8,TGTGCCAGCAGCCCATCCCGGCGGGCCAGCCACTCCTACAATGAGCAGTTCTTC,CASSPSRRASHSYNEQFF
TRBD1,.,TRBJ2-5,TRBV2,TGTGCCAGCACCAGGGGGCTGGAGACCCAGTACTTC,CASTRGLETQYF
TRBD1,.,TRBJ2-1,TRBV9,TGTGCCAGCAGCTCCCACAACAGGGGCAATGAGCAGTTCTTC,CASSSHNRGNEQFF
TRBD2,.,TRBJ2-1,TRBV16,TGTGCCAGCAACTTAGCGGGGGGAAGCTCCTACAATGAGCAGTTCTTC,CASNLAGGSSYNEQFF
.,.,TRBJ2-5,TRBV28,TGTGCCAGCAAACGGAATCCGACACAAGAGACCCAGTACTTC,CASKRNPTQETQYF
.,.,TRBJ1-3,TRBV9,TGTGCCAGCAGCGTAGCGACAGACGGAAACACCATATATTTT,CASSVATDGNTIYF
TRBD1,.,TRBJ1-6,TRBV9,TGTGCCAGCAGCGCCTCAGGGGGAAAGGGTAATTCACCCCTCCACTTT,CASSASGGKGNSPLHF
.,.,TRBJ1-5,TRBV19,TGTGCCAGTAGTATAGTAGGGGGAAAAAGGGCCCAGCATTTT,CASSIVGGKRAQHF
.,.,TRBJ1-2,TRBV5-1,TGCGCCAGCAGCTTGGGTGGAGGGGACTCCTATGGCTACACCTTC,CASSLGGGDSYGYTF
TRBD1,.,TRBJ1-1,TRBV7-9,TGTGCCAGCAGCTCTACAGACAGGGGGCGAATCGGCACTGAAGCTTTCTTT,CASSSTDRGRIGTEAFF
.,.,TRBJ2-3,TRBV14,TGTGCCAGCAGCCAAGATTTGGGCGCCGTCACAGATACGCAGTATTTT,CASSQDLGAVTDTQYF
.,.,TRBJ1-6,TRBV7-3,TGTGCCAGCAGCTTAAGGGCCGAGAATTCACCCCTCCACTTT,CASSLRAENSPLHF
.,.,TRBJ1-1,TRBV29-1,TGCAGCGCACAGGACGGCGGTGACACTGAAGCTTTCTTT,CSAQDGGDTEAFF
TRBD2,.,TRBJ2-7,TRBV7-2,TGTGCCAGCAGCTCACTAACCAGGGACTACTCCTACGAGCAGTACTTC,CASSSLTRDYSYEQYF
.,.,TRBJ1-1,TRBV30,TGTGCCTGCCCGGACACTGAAGCTTTCTTT,CACPDTEAFF
.,.,TRBJ2-5,TRBV7-2,TGTGCCAGCAGCCCAATTTGGGCGGGGCAAGAGACCCAGTACTTC,CASSPIWAGQETQYF
.,.,TRBJ1-2,TRBV5-1,TGCGCCAGCAGCTTGGGGCAGGGAGGAGGCTACACCTTC,CASSLGQGGGYTF
TRBD2,once,TRBJ2-1,TRBV7-3,TGTGCCAGCAGCCATGGACTAGGGCCCTACAATGAGCAGTTCTTC,CASSHGLGPYNEQFF
.,.,TRBJ1-1,TRBV15,TGTGCCACCGGGGGCAGCATGAACACTGAAGCTTTCTTT,CATGGSMNTEAFF
TRBD1,.,TRBJ1-5,TRBV29-1,TGCAGCGTTGATCGTGTCAGGGGGCCTCAGGACGACCACAACAATCAGCCCCAGCATTTT,CSVDRVRGPQDDHNNQPQHF
TRBD1,.,TRBJ1-4,TRBV5-6,TGTGCCAGCAGCCAGACAGGGGTTGGGGAAAAACTGTTTTTT,CASSQTGVGEKLFF
TRBD1,.,TRBJ2-7,TRBV7-9,TGTGCCAGCAGCATTCAGGGGGCCTTATACGAGCAGTACTTC,CASSIQGALYEQYF
.,.,TRBJ1-2,TRBV19,TGTGCCAGTAGTATAGGTACGACAGCCGTCCTGGGAAATGGCTACACCTTC,CASSIGTTAVLGNGYTF
.,.,TRBJ1-3,TRBV10-2,TGCGCCAGCAGTGCACCAGGGAAGAACACCATATATTTT,CASSAPGKNTIYF
TRBD2,.,TRBJ2-3,TRBV5-4,TGTGCCAGCAGCTTCACCCCCAAAATCAGCGGGGGGAGAGGGGATACGCAGTATTTT,CASSFTPKISGGRGDTQYF